This T cell receptor (beta chain) was found in a study of shared clonotypes between healthy human individuals. The germline V gene encodes CDR1 SEHNR and CDR2 FQNEAQ (reference sequence). Trimming removed 7 bases from V and 5 bases from J; junction bases left unmatched: 11. The CDR3 is 16 residues long. This clone was counted a single time. The data were produced by immunoSEQ multiplex PCR, yet TCRdb's version contains in-frame clones alone and is incomplete. The sample holds more than 550,000 clones; around 91% are singletons and the top ten take less than 40%. This clonotype originated in a man younger than 35 in good health. Some clones in this sample may be carry-over from other donors' samples. The V call is TRBV7-9, the J call TRBJ2-3; 11 bases are a match to TRBD1. Source material: memory CD8+ T cells from PBMCs. Regarding subset: CD45RO+ cells pooled with CCR7-negative TemRA cells. Written as DNA, the CDR3 is TGTGCCAGCACTGGCTGGGGACAGGGGGTGATAGATACGCAGTATTTT. Encoded protein: CASTGWGQGVIDTQYF.